The source of this T cell receptor beta chain is a study of cytomegalovirus exposure and HLA in healthy donors. PCR amplification relied on 60 Vbeta primers (plus 13 Jbeta primers). Sequencing used immunoSEQ multiplex PCR; TCRdb keeps in-frame clones, though not all of them. This table holds more than 65,000 clones, 78% found once. Study-wide findings and caveats: Differences between HLA loci emerged in a later analysis of TCR association rates, with DRB1 most and HLA-C fewest.

Remarks on this clone: The target antigen is unknown.

The TCR originated in a man aged 18 to 29 in good health and CMV-seropositive. What was sequenced was PBMCs.

The CDR3 region has the DNA TGCGCCAGCAGCCAACTAGCGGGAGTCAACGGGGAGCTGTTTTTT. Its protein is CASSQLAGVNGELFF. The V and J genes are TRBV4-1 and TRBJ2-2; 10 bases match TRBD2. With 2 bases clipped from V and 7 bases from J, the junction kept 4 bases outside the gene matches. The CDR3 consists of 15 residues. CDR1 is MGHRA and CDR2 is YSYEKL in the germline V gene.